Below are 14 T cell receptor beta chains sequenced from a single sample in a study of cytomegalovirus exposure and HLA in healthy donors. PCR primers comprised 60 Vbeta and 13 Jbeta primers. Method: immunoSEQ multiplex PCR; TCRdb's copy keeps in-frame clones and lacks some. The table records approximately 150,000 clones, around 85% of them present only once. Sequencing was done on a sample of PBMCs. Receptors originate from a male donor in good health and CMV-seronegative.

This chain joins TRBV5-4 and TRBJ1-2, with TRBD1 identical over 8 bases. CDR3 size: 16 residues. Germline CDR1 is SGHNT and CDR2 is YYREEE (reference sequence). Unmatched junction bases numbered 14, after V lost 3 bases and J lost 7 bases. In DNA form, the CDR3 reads TGTGCCAGCAGCTCCCACCAGGGGGCGCAACTATTTGGCTACACCTTC. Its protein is CASSSHQGAQLFGYTF. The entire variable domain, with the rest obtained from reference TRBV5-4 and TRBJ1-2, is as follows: ETGVTQSPTHLIKTRGQQVTLRCSSQSGHNTVSWYQQALGQGPQFIFQYYREEENGRGNFPPRFSGLQFPNYSSELNVNALELDDSALYLCASSSHQGAQLFGYTFGSGTRLTVV.

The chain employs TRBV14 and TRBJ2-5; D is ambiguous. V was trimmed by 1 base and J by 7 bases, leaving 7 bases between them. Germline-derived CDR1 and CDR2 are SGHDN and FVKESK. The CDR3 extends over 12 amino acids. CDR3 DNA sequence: TGTGCCAGCAGCCAAGGTGGAGCGACCCAGTACTTC. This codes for CASSQGGATQYF.

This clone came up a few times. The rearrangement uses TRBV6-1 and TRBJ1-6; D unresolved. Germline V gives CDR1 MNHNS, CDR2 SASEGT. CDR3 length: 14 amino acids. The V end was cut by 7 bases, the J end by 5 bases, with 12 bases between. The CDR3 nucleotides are TGTGCCAGCACCCGGGTAGGAAATAATTCACCCCTCCACTTT. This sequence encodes CASTRVGNNSPLHF.

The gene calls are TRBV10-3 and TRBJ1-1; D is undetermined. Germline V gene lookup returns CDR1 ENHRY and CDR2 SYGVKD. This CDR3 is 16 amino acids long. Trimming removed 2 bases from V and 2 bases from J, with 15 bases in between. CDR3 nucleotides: TGTGCCATCAGTGAGAGGGAGGGCGGGTTAAACACTGAAGCTTTCTTT. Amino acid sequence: CAISEREGGLNTEAFF.

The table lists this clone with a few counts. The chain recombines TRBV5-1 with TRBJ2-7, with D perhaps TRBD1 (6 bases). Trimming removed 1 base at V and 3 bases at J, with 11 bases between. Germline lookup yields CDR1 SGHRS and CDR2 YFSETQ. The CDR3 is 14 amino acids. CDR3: CASSLRQDGYEQYF. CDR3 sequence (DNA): TGCGCCAGCAGCTTGCGACAGGATGGCTACGAGCAGTACTTC.

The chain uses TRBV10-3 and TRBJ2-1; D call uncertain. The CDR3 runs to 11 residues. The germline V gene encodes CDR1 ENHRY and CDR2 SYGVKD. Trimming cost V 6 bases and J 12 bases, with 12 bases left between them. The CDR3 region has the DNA TGTGCCATCAGGGAGACTCACGTGCAGTTCTTC. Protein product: CAIRETHVQFF.

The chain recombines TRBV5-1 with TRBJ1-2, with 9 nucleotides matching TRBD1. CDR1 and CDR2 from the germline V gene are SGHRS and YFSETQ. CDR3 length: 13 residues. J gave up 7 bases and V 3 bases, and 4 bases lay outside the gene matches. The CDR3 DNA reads TGCGCCAGCAGCTGGACAGGGGAGGGTGGCTACACCTTC. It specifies CASSWTGEGGYTF.

The CDR3 nucleotides are TGCGCCAGCAGCCAACAAAAGCGGGACTACACCTTC. This gives the protein CASSQQKRDYTF. The chain joins TRBV4-3 to TRBJ1-2; D remains ambiguous. This CDR3 is 12 amino acids long. The germline CDR1 and CDR2 sequences are LGHNA and YSLEER. Trimming took off 2 bases at V and 10 bases at J, with 11 bases between the two ends.

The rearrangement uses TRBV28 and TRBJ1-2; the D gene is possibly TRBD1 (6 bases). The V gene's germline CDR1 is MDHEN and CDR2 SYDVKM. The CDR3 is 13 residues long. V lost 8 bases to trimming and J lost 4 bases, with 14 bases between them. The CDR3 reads CASRRTGIYGYTF. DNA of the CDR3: TGTGCCAGCCGCCGAACAGGGATCTATGGCTACACCTTC.

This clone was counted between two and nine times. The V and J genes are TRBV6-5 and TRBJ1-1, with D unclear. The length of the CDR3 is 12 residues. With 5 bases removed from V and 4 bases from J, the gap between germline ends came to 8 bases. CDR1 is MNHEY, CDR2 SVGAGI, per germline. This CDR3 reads CASSNLFTEAFF. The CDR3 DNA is TGTGCCAGCAGTAATCTATTCACTGAAGCTTTCTTT.

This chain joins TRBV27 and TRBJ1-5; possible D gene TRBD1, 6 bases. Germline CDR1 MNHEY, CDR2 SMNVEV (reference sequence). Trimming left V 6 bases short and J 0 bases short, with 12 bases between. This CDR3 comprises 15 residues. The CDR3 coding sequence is TGTGCCAGCAGAGGACAGTATACTAGCAATCAGCCCCAGCATTTT. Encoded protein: CASRGQYTSNQPQHF.

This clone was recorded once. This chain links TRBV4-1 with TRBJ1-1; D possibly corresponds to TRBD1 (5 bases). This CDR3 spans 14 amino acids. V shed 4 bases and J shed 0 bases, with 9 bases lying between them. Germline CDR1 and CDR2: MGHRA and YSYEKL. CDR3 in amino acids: CASSLRQMNTEAFF. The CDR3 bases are TGCGCCAGCAGCCTGAGACAGATGAACACTGAAGCTTTCTTT.

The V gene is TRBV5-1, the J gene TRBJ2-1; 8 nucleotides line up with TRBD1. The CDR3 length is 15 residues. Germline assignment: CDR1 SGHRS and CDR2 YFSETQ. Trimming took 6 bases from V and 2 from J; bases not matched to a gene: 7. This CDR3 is CASNTGTGTYNEQFF. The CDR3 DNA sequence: TGCGCCAGCAACACCGGGACAGGAACCTACAATGAGCAGTTCTTC.

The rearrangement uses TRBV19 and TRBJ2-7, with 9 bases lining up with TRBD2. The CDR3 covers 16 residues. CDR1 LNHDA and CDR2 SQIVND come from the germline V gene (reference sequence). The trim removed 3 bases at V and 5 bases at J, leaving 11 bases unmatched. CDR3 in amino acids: CASSIWGLAREDEQYF. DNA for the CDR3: TGTGCCAGTAGTATCTGGGGACTAGCAAGAGAGGACGAGCAGTACTTC. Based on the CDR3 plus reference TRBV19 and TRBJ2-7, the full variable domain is DGGITQSPKYLFRKEGQNVTLSCEQNLNHDAMYWYRQDPGQGLRLIYYSQIVNDFQKGDIAEGYSVSREKKESFPLTVTSAQKNPTAFYLCASSIWGLAREDEQYFGPGTRLTVT.